This TCR beta chain was recovered during a study of blood T cell repertoires in COVID-19. The CDR3 consists of 14 residues. The junction had 1 base not matched to a gene; V was cut back by 0 bases and J by 6 bases. Germline assignment: CDR1 SGHDT and CDR2 YYEEEE. In its sample, this clone was seen once. Participants spanned ages roughly 18 to 95 years and resided in about 25 US areas. Self-reported history from a screening survey and questionnaire set each donor's cohort. Resolution of symptoms, clearance, or two negative PCRs was present in recovered Cohort 3 donors. Per the authors' pipeline: Estimation of nucleated cell counts was performed using reference gene primer amplification. The assay was immunoSEQ multiplex PCR, and TCRdb's table has in-frame clones only and misses some. The DNA was the basis for D and trimming; V, J and clone size are from that table. The repertoire holds around 310,000 clones, with roughly 91% as singletons.

This chain links TRBV5-6 with TRBJ1-4; TRBD1 matches 8 bases. The specimen sequenced was PBMCs or T cells enriched from blood (not recorded which). The receptor's source is a woman in her 30s who had recovered from COVID-19. CDR3: CASSLGQGHEKLFF. The DNA of the CDR3 is TGTGCCAGCAGCTTGGGACAGGGGCATGAAAAACTGTTTTTT.